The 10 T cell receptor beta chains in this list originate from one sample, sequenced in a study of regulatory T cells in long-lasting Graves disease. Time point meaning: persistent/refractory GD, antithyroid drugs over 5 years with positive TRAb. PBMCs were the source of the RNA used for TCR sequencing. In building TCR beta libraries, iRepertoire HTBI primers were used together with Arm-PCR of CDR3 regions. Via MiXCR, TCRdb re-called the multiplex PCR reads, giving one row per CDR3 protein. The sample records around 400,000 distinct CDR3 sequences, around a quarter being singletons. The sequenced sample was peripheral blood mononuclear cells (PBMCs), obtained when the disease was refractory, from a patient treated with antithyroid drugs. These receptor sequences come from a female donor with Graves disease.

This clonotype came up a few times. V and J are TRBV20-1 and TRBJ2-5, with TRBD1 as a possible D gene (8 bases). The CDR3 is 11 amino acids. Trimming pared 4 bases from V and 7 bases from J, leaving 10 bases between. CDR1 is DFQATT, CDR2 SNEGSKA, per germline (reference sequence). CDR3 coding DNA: TGCAGTGCTAACAGGGGGGGGACCCAGTACTTC. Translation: CSANRGGTQYF.

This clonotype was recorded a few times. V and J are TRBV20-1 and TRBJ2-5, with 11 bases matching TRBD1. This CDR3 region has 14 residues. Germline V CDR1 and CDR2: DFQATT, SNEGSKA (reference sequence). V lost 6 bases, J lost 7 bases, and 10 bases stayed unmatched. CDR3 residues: CSAFGTGGWGTQYF. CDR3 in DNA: TGCAGTGCCTTTGGGACAGGGGGATGGGGGACCCAGTACTTC.

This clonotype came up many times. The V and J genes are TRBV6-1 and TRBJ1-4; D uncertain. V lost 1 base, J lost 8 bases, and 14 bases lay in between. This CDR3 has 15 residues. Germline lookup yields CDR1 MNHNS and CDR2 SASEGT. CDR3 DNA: TGTGCCAGCAGTGAAGAAGAGGGAGAGGAGGAAAAACTGTTTTTT. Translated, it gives CASSEEEGEEEKLFF.

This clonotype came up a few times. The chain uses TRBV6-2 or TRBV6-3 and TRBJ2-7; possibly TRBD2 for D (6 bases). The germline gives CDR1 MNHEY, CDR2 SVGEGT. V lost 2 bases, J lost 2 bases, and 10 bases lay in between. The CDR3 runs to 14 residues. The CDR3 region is CASSYEGLPYEQYF. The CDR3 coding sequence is TGTGCCAGCAGTTACGAAGGACTACCCTACGAGCAGTACTTC.

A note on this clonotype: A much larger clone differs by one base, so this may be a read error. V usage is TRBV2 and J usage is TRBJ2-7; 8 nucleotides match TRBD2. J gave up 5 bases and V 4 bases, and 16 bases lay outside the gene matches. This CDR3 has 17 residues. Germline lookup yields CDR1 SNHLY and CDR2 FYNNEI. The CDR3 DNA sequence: TGTGCCAGCAGTGCCATAATTGTGACTAGCGCAGCCCACGAGCAGTACTTC. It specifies CASSAIIVTSAAHEQYF.

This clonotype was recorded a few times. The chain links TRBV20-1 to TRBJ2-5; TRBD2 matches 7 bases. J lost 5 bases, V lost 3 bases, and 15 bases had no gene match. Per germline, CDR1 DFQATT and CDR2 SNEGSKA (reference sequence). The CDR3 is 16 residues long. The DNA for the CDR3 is TGCAGTGCTAGTGGGGGATTCGGGGGAGGGCTCGAGACCCAGTACTTC. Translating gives CSASGGFGGGLETQYF.

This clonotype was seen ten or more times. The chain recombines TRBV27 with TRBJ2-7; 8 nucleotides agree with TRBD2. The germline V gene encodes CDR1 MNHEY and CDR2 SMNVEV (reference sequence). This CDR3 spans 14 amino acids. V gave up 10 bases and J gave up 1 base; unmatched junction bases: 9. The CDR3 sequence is CATLRGGSSYEQYF. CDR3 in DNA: TGTGCCACCCTTCGGGGGGGCTCATCCTACGAGCAGTACTTC.

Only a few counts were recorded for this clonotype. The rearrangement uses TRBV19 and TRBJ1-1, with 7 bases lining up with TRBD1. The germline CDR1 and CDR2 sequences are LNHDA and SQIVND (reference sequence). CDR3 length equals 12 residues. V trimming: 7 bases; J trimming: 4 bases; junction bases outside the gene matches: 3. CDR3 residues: CASNYRGTEAFF. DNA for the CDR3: TGTGCCAGTAACTACAGGGGCACTGAAGCTTTCTTT.

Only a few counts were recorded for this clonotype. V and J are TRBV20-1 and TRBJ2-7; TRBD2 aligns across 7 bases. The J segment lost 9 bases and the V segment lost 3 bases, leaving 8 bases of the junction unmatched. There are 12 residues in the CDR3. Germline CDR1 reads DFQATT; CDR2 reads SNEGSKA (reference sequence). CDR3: CSASRQGGTQYF. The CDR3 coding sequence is TGCAGTGCTAGTCGCCAGGGAGGGACGCAGTACTTC.

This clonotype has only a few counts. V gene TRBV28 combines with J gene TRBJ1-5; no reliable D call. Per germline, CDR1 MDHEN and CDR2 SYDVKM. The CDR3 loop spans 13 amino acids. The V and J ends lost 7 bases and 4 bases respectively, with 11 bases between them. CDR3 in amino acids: CASTSLGNQPQHF. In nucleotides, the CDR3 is TGTGCCAGCACCTCCCTCGGGAATCAGCCCCAGCATTTT.